The T cell receptor (beta chain) under discussion was sequenced for a study of response to subunit inactivated influenza vaccine. General study results and limits: Each seasonal influenza vaccination recruits few new T cells, the authors suggested.

TCRdb recomputed calls from the RT-PCR reads with MiXCR, one row per CDR3 protein. The sample shows about 700,000 distinct CDR3 sequences, less than 15% of them seen only once. Comments on this clonotype: The target antigen is unknown.

The sequenced sample was PBMCs from blood, obtained around 14 days before vaccination. This sequence originates from a man in his forties or fifties who received an inactivated influenza vaccine.

CDR3 in amino acids: CASSLADRGVYEQYF. The CDR3 region has the DNA TGCGCCAGCAGCCTAGCTGACAGGGGCGTCTACGAGCAGTACTTC. The V and J genes are TRBV4-1 and TRBJ2-7; 8 nucleotides align to TRBD1. CDR1 MGHRA and CDR2 YSYEKL come from the germline V gene. This CDR3 spans 15 amino acids. Unmatched junction bases numbered 8, after V lost 4 bases and J lost 3 bases.